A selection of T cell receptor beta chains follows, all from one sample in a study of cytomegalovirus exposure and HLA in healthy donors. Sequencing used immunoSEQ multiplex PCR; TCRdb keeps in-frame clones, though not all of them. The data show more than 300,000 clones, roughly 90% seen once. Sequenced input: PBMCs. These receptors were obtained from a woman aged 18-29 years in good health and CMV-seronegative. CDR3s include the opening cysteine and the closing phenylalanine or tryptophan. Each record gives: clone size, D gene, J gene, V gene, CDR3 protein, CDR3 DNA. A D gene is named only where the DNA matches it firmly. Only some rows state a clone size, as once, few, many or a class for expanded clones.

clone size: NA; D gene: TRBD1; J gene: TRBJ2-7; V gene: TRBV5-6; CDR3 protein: CASSLQGTYEQYF; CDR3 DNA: TGTGCCAGCAGCTTACAGGGGACCTACGAGCAGTACTTC
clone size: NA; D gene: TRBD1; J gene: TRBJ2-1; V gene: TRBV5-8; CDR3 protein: CASRNGTGGLDEQFF; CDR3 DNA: TGTGCCAGCAGAAATGGGACAGGGGGCCTAGATGAGCAGTTCTTC
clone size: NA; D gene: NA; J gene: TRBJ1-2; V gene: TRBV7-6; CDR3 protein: CASSDPGQSTYGYTF; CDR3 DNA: TGTGCCAGCAGCGACCCAGGACAGTCCACCTATGGCTACACCTTC
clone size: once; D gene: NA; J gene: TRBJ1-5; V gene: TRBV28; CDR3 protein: CATDLGGANQPQHF; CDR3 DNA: TGTGCCACCGATCTAGGGGGGGCTAATCAGCCCCAGCATTTT
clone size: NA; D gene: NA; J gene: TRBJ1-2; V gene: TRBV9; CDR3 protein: CASSQGGQERARGYTF; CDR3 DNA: TGTGCCAGCAGCCAAGGAGGGCAGGAGAGGGCACGGGGCTACACCTTC
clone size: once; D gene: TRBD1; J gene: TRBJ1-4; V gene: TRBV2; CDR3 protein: CASSRDRGTNEKLFF; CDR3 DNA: TGTGCCAGCAGTCGGGACAGGGGAACTAATGAAAAACTGTTTTTT
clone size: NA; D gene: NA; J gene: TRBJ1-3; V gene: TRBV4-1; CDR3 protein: CASSQESEGSGNTIYF; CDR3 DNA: TGCGCCAGCAGCCAAGAGTCGGAGGGCTCTGGAAACACCATATATTTT
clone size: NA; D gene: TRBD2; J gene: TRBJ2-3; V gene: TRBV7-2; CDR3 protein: CASSPVAGPSTDTQYF; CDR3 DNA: TGTGCCAGCAGCCCCGTAGCGGGCCCGAGCACAGATACGCAGTATTTT
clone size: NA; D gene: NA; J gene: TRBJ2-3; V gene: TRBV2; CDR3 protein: CASSLNRPSTDTQYF; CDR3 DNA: TGTGCCAGCTCATTGAACAGACCCAGCACAGATACGCAGTATTTT
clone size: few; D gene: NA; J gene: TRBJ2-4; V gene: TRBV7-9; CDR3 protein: CASSLDLSGKNIQYF; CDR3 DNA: TGTGCCAGCAGCTTAGATCTGTCGGGAAAAAACATTCAGTACTTC
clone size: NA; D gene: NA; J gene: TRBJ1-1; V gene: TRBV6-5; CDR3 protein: CASIIGGEAFF; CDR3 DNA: TGTGCCAGCATAATAGGGGGTGAAGCTTTCTTT
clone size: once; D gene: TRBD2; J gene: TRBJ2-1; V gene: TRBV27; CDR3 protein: CASSSHPGLGSYNEQFF; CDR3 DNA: TGTGCCAGCAGTTCTCACCCCGGACTAGGCTCCTACAATGAGCAGTTCTTC
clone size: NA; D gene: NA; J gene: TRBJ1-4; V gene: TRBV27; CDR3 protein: CASRTIRQYNEKLFF; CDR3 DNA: TGTGCCAGCAGAACAATCAGGCAATATAATGAAAAACTGTTTTTT
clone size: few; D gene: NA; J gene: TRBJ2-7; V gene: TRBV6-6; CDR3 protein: CASRTGAGANEQYF; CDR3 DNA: TGTGCCAGCAGAACGGGGGCGGGGGCCAACGAGCAGTACTTC
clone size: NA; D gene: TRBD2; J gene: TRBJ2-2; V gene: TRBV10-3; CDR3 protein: CAITGREGTGELFF; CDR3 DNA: TGTGCCATCACCGGGCGGGAGGGAACCGGGGAGCTGTTTTTT
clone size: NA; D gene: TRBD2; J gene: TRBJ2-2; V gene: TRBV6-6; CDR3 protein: CASSPGLAGSPGELFF; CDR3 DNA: TGTGCCAGCAGCCCCGGACTAGCGGGAAGTCCCGGGGAGCTGTTTTTT
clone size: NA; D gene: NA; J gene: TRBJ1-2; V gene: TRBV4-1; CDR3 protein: CASSQELYYGYTF; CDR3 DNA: TGCGCCAGCAGCCAAGAATTATACTATGGCTACACCTTC
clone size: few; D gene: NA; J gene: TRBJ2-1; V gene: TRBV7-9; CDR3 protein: CSQLEGVWNEQFF; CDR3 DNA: TGTTCTCAGCTCGAGGGAGTCTGGAATGAGCAGTTCTTC
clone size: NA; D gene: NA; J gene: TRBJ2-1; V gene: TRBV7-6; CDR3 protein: CASSGYRDHEQFF; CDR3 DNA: TGTGCCAGCAGCGGGTACAGGGACCATGAGCAGTTCTTC
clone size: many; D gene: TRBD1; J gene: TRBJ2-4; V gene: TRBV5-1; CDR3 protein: CASRGTENIQYF; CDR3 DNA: TGCGCCAGCCGAGGGACAGAAAACATTCAGTACTTC
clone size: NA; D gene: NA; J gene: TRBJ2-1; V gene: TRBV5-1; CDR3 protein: CASSGGTSLGEQFF; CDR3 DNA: TGCGCCAGCAGTGGCGGGACTTCTCTTGGGGAGCAGTTCTTC
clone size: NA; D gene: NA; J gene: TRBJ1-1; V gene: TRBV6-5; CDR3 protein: CASSPGATEAFF; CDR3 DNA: TGTGCCAGCAGCCCAGGTGCCACTGAAGCTTTCTTT